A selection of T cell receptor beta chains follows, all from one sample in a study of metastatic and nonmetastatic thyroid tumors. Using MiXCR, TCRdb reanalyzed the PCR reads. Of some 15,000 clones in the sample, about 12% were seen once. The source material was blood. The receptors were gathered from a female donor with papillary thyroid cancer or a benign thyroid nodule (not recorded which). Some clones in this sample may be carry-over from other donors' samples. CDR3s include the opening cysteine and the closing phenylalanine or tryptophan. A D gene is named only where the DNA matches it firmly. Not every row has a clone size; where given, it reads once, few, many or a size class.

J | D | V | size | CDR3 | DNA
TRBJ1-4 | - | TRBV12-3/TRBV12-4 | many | CASTQGGKLFF | TGTGCCAGCACCCAGGGTGGAAAACTGTTTTTT
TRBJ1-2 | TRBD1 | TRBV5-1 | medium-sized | CASSFETGEGYTF | TGCGCCAGCAGCTTTGAGACAGGGGAAGGCTACACCTTC
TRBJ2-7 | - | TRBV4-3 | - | CASSQDLGDYEQYF | TGCGCCAGCAGCCAAGATCTCGGGGACTACGAGCAGTACTTC
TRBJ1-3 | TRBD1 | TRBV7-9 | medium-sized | CASSIARTGSSGNTIYF | TGTGCCAGCAGCATAGCTCGGACAGGGAGCTCTGGAAACACCATATATTTT
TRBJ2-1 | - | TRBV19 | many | CASSIQRLGKGHNDNEQFF | TGTGCCAGTAGTATTCAACGACTGGGGAAGGGACACAACGACAATGAGCAGTTCTTC
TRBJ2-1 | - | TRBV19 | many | CASSIFLYNEQFF | TGTGCCAGTAGTATTTTTTTGTACAATGAGCAGTTCTTC
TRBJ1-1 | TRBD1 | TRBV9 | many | CASSAASDRTVLTEAFF | TGTGCCAGCAGCGCAGCCTCGGACAGGACGGTGTTAACTGAAGCTTTCTTT
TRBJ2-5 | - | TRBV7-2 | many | CASSFGGRSSQETQYF | TGTGCCAGCAGCTTTGGGGGTCGGTCCTCTCAAGAGACCCAGTACTTC
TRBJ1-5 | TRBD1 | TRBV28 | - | CASSLRQGNSNQPQHF | TGTGCCAGCAGTCTACGACAGGGCAATAGCAATCAGCCCCAGCATTTT
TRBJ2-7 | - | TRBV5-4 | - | CASSLAATAYEQYF | TGTGCCAGCAGCTTGGCCGCCACCGCCTACGAGCAGTACTTC
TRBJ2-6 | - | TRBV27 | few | CARAHSGANVLTF | TGCGCTAGAGCCCATTCTGGGGCCAACGTCCTGACTTTC
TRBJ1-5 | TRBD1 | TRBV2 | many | CASRTGGYDQPQHF | TGTGCCAGCAGGACAGGGGGCTACGATCAGCCCCAGCATTTT
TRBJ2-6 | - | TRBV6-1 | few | CASAKVSSVANVLTF | TGTGCCAGCGCCAAGGTAAGCTCTGTGGCCAACGTCCTGACTTTC
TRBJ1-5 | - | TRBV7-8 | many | CASSLLSGQGGQPQHF | TGTGCCAGCAGCTTACTCTCGGGGCAGGGAGGGCAGCCCCAGCATTTT
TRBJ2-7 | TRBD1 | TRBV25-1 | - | CAGSDRGSEQYF | TGTGCCGGCAGTGACAGGGGCTCCGAGCAGTACTTC
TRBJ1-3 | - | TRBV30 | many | CAWNTGTGNTIYF | TGTGCCTGGAACACAGGGACTGGAAACACCATATATTTT
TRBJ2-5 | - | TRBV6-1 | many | CASSERETQYF | TGTGCCAGCAGTGAGAGGGAGACCCAGTACTTC
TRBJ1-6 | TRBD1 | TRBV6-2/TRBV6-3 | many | CASSSSDRESSPLHF | TGTGCCAGCAGTTCCTCGGACAGGGAGAGCTCACCCCTCCACTTT